This entry is about one T cell receptor (beta chain). The antigen is not known. Authors' methods: ImmunoSEQ supplied junction-only sequences lacking quality scores, so filtering was different. Profiled with immunoSEQ multiplex PCR; TCRdb holds only in-frame clones, not every one. That table gives V, J and clone size, and the DNA gave D and trimming. The table records some 650,000 clones, around 97% of them present only once. The data originate from a study of shared clonotypes between healthy human individuals. Trimming removed 4 bases from V and 7 bases from J, with 19 bases in between. This CDR3 is built from 14 residues. Germline assignment: CDR1 GTSNPN and CDR2 SVGIG (reference sequence). Study results and caveats: Read depth was anticipated to influence clonotype sharing among donors.

Sample: naive CD4+ T cells sorted from blood. Documented subset: CD45RA+ positively selected. This chain links TRBV30 with TRBJ1-2; D not resolved. This sequence originates from a woman in her twenties or thirties in good health. The CDR3 DNA reads as TGTGCCTGGAAGCCCGACGGGAGAGCGGCTGGCTACACCTTC. It codes for CAWKPDGRAAGYTF.